This entry is about one T cell receptor beta chain. As yet, its antigen is unknown. Produced via immunoSEQ multiplex PCR; TCRdb's table is partial and in-frame only. There are 100,000 or so clones in the sample; around 83% occur only once, and 4% to 6% lies in the top ten. This CDR3 is 12 amino acids long. Trimming took off 5 bases at V and 5 bases at J, with 10 bases between the two ends. The record originates from a study of T cell responses to AZD1222 COVID-19 vaccine. Points from the study as a whole: Donors were chiefly white British, with a greater number of females, and clonal diversity was perhaps underestimated. Reportedly, close to half of spike-specific TCRs are directed against unmutated variant regions.

This clonotype originated in an adult in good health. Sequencing was performed on peripheral blood, taken on day 0 of AZD1222 vaccination. V is TRBV12-3 or TRBV12-4 and J is TRBJ2-7, with D tentatively TRBD2 (5 bases). DNA of the CDR3: TGTGCCAGCAGTGCCCTGGAGGACGAGCAGTACTTC. Its protein product is CASSALEDEQYF.